This entry lists 14 T cell receptor beta chains sequenced from one sample in a study of blood T cell repertoires in COVID-19. Clones were sequenced by immunoSEQ multiplex PCR, and TCRdb holds only the in-frame ones, with some missing. The data hold 150,000 to 200,000 clones, with 85% observed a single time. The sequenced sample consisted of peripheral blood. These receptor sequences come from a human donor with acute or convalescent COVID-19. The donor label of this sample is uncertain.

This chain joins TRBV5-1 and TRBJ2-2, with 7 bases that match TRBD1. The junction had 2 bases not matched to a gene; V was cut back by 0 bases and J by 3 bases. CDR1 and CDR2 from the germline V gene are SGHRS and YFSETQ. This CDR3 comprises 15 residues. This CDR3 is CASSLEGGYTGELFF. CDR3 in DNA: TGCGCCAGCAGCTTGGAAGGGGGCTACACCGGGGAGCTGTTTTTT.

About this clone: The same CDR3 arises from other DNA sequences in this sample as well. The V gene is TRBV18, the J gene TRBJ2-5, with D maybe TRBD1 (6 bases). This CDR3 spans 13 amino acids. Trimming took 3 bases from V and 2 from J, leaving 7 bases between them. Looked up from germline, CDR1 is KGHSH and CDR2 is LQKENI. CDR3 amino acids: CASSPGQQETQYF. DNA of the CDR3: TGTGCCAGCTCACCGGGACAACAAGAGACCCAGTACTTC. Full variable domain (missing parts from reference TRBV18 and TRBJ2-5): NAGVMQNPRHLVRRRGQEARLRCSPMKGHSHVYWYRQLPEEGLKFMVYLQKENIIDESGMPKERFSAEFPKEGPSILRIQQVVRGDSAAYFCASSPGQQETQYFGPGTRLLVL.

The genes are TRBV12-5 and TRBJ1-1; perhaps TRBD1 as D (6 bases). CDR1 LGHNT and CDR2 FRNRAP come from the germline V gene. V was trimmed by 6 bases and J by 3 bases, leaving 11 bases between them. This CDR3 is 13 amino acids long. CDR3 sequence (DNA): TGTGCTAGTGGAGACACAGGGTACACTGAAGCTTTCTTT. Translated: CASGDTGYTEAFF.

This rearrangement joins TRBV6-5 to TRBJ1-3; D is possibly TRBD1 (6 bases). The CDR3 runs to 14 residues. V lost 6 bases and J 2 bases, leaving 11 bases between the germline ends. The germline CDR1 and CDR2 sequences are MNHEY and SVGAGI. The CDR3 reads CASSRYRAGNTIYF. CDR3 bases: TGTGCCAGCAGCCGCTACAGGGCTGGAAACACCATATATTTT.

The rearrangement uses TRBV19 and TRBJ1-5; 8 bases line up with TRBD1. This CDR3 has 14 amino acids. V was pared by 7 bases and J by 2 bases, with 4 bases of the junction left unmatched. Germline loops: CDR1 LNHDA, CDR2 SQIVND (reference sequence). The chain's CDR3 is CASIPDRGNQPQHF. CDR3 bases: TGTGCCAGTATCCCGGACAGGGGCAATCAGCCCCAGCATTTT.

This rearrangement joins TRBV7-9 to TRBJ2-5, with 8 nucleotides matching TRBD1. The CDR3 has 16 amino acids. The trim removed 2 bases at V and 3 bases at J, leaving 8 bases unmatched. In germline, CDR1 is SEHNR, CDR2 FQNEAQ (reference sequence). In DNA, the CDR3 is TGTGCCAGCAGCTTACCTCCGGGACAGGCTAAAGAGACCCAGTACTTC. It is translated as CASSLPPGQAKETQYF.

The chain employs TRBV10-3 and TRBJ1-5; tentative D call: TRBD1 (5 bases). This CDR3 region has 15 residues. Trimming stripped 0 bases from V and 1 base from J, with 7 bases between. In germline, CDR1 is ENHRY, CDR2 SYGVKD. As DNA, the CDR3 is TGTGCCATCAGTGAGTCGGCAGGGAGCAATCAGCCCCAGCATTTT. Translation gives CAISESAGSNQPQHF.

The V call is TRBV11-3, the J call TRBJ2-3; the match to TRBD2 covers 12 bases. Germline trimming cut 6 bases from V and 4 bases from J; bases unmatched to any gene: 8. Germline lookup yields CDR1 SGHNT and CDR2 YENEEA. The length of the CDR3 is 16 residues. As DNA, the CDR3 is TGTGCCAGCAGTTGGACTAGCGGGGTCGGGGCAGATACGCAGTATTTT. Its translation is CASSWTSGVGADTQYF.

The chain links TRBV11-3 to TRBJ1-5; D ambiguous. V shed 2 bases and J shed 1 base, with 3 bases lying between them. The germline CDR1 and CDR2 sequences are SGHNT and YENEEA. The CDR3 totals 13 residues. The CDR3 nucleotides are TGTGCCAGCAGCTTACAGAGCAATCAGCCCCAGCATTTT. Translated: CASSLQSNQPQHF. Together with reference TRBV11-3 and TRBJ1-5, the CDR3 gives the full variable domain: EAGVVQSPRYKIIEKKQPVAFWCNPISGHNTLYWYLQNLGQGPELLIRYENEEAVDDSQLPKDRFSAERLKGVDSTLKIQPAELGDSAVYLCASSLQSNQPQHFGDGTRLSIL.

The chain links TRBV14 to TRBJ2-7; D is undetermined. The CDR3 is 15 residues long. V lost 0 bases and J lost 2, with 11 bases in between. Germline V gene data show CDR1 as SGHDN and CDR2 as FVKESK. Here the CDR3 reads CASSQDEALPYEQYF. The CDR3 DNA sequence: TGTGCCAGCAGCCAAGATGAAGCGCTGCCCTACGAGCAGTACTTC.

This chain uses TRBV5-1 with TRBJ2-5; D might be TRBD2 (6 bases). The V end lost 4 bases, the J end lost 1 base, and 8 bases lay between the germline ends. Looked up from germline, CDR1 is SGHRS and CDR2 is YFSETQ. This CDR3 is 13 amino acids long. The CDR3 sequence: CASSRGTQETQYF. In nucleotides, the CDR3 is TGCGCCAGCAGCCGGGGGACCCAAGAGACCCAGTACTTC. The full variable domain, with the rest looked up from reference TRBV5-1 and TRBJ2-5, is KAGVTQTPRYLIKTRGQQVTLSCSPISGHRSVSWYQQTPGQGLQFLFEYFSETQRNKGNFPGRFSGRQFSNSRSEMNVSTLELGDSALYLCASSRGTQETQYFGPGTRLLVL.

J is TRBJ1-1 and V is TRBV5-3; 7 bases agree with TRBD1. TRBV5-3 is an ORF, and what it does is uncertain. The junction had 10 bases not matched to a gene; V was cut back by 6 bases and J by 8 bases. The CDR3 totals 13 residues. Here the CDR3 reads CARTAGGFPEAFF. CDR3 DNA: TGTGCCAGAACGGCAGGGGGGTTTCCCGAAGCTTTCTTT.

The chain has TRBV18 and TRBJ1-6, with a weak D call TRBD1 (5 bases). The germline V gene has CDR1 KGHSH and CDR2 LQKENI. V gave up 4 bases and J gave up 6 bases, with 16 bases separating them. CDR3 length equals 16 residues. The CDR3 DNA reads as TGTGCCAGCTCACTCGCCCGGGGGAGCGGTAATTCACCCCTCCACTTT. It translates to CASSLARGSGNSPLHF.

V gene TRBV4-2 combines with J gene TRBJ2-2; D might be TRBD1 (5 bases). CDR3 length equals 14 residues. CDR1 is LGHNA and CDR2 is YNFKEQ in the germline V gene. The V and J ends lost 0 bases and 6 bases respectively, with 8 bases between them. The CDR3 loop is CASSQDPGPGELFF. The DNA of the CDR3 is TGTGCCAGCAGCCAAGACCCAGGGCCCGGGGAGCTGTTTTTT.